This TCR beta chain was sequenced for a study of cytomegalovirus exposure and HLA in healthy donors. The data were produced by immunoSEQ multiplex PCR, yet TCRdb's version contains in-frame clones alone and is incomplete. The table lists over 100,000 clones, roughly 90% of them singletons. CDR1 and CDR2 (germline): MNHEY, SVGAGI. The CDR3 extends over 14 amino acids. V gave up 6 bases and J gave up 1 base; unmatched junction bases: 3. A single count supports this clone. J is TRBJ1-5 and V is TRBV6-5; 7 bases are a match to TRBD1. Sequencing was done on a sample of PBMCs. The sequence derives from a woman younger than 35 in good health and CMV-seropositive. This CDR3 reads CASRLQGSNQPQHF. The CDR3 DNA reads TGTGCCAGCAGGTTACAGGGGAGCAATCAGCCCCAGCATTTT.